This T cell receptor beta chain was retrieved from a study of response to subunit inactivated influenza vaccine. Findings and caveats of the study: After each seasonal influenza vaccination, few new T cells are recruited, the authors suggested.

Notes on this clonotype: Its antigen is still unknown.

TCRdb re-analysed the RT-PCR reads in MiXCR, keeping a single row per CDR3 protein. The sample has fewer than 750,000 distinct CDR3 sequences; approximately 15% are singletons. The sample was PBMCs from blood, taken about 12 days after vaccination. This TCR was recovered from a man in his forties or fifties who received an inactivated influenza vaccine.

CDR3 DNA: TGTGCCAGCAGTTTTATAAGTGATACGCAGTATTTT. Residues: CASSFISDTQYF. J is TRBJ2-3 and V is TRBV28; no clear D gene. Trimming took off 3 bases at V and 6 bases at J, with 7 bases between the two ends. The CDR3 consists of 12 residues. Per the germline V gene, CDR1 is MDHEN and CDR2 is SYDVKM.